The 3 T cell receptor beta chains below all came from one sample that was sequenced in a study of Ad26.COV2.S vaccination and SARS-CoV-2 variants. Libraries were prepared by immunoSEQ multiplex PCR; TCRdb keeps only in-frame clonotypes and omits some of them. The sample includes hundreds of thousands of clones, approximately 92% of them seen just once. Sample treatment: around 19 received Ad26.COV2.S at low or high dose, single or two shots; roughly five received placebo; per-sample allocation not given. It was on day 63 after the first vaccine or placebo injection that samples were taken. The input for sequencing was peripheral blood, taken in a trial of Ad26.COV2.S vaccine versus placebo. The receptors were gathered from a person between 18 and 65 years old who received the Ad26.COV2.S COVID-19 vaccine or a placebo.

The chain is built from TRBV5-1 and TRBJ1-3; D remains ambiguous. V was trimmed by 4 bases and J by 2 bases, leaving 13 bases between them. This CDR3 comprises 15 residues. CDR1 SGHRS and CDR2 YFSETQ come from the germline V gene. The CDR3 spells CASSSSIGTGNTIYF. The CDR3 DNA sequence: TGCGCCAGCAGCAGTTCAATAGGGACTGGAAACACCATATATTTT. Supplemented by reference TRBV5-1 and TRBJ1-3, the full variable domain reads KAGVTQTPRYLIKTRGQQVTLSCSPISGHRSVSWYQQTPGQGLQFLFEYFSETQRNKGNFPGRFSGRQFSNSRSEMNVSTLELGDSALYLCASSSSIGTGNTIYFGEGSWLTVV.

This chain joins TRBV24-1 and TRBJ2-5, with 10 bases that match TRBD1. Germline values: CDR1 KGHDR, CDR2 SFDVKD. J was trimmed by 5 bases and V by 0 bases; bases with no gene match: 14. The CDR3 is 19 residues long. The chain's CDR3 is CATSDLHGGRTGGYETQYF. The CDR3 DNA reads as TGTGCCACCAGTGATTTGCACGGGGGGAGGACAGGGGGATACGAGACCCAGTACTTC.

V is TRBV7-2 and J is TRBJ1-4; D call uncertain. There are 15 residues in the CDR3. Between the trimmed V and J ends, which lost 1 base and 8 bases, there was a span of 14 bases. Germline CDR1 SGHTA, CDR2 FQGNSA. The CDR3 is CASSLERAGIEKLFF. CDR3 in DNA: TGTGCCAGCAGCTTAGAACGGGCTGGGATCGAAAAACTGTTTTTT.